This TCR beta chain was captured by sequencing in a study of cytomegalovirus exposure and HLA in healthy donors. Whole-study results and caveats: TCR beta V- and J-gene trimming, according to a later analysis, was linked to a missense DCLRE1C variant. TRBV6-2, TRBV6-3 and some other V segments were unresolvable in 87-base-pair reads. Association with HLA alleles at 0.05 false discovery rate was found for 16,951 TCR beta sequences in a later analysis. Most TCR beta V segments were productive about 87% or about 30% of the time in an earlier analysis.

There are 15 residues in the CDR3. The germline V and J ends were trimmed by 3 bases and 3 bases, with 14 bases remaining between them. CDR1 and CDR2 from the germline V gene are LGHNA and YSLEER. The study ran its PCR with 60 Vbeta and 13 Jbeta primers. Profiling relied on immunoSEQ multiplex PCR, and the TCRdb table lists in-frame clones only, not all of them. The profile covers roughly 78,000 clones, with 55% to 75% appearing a single time and 5% to 6% taken by the ten largest. To note about this clone: Its specificity is unknown.

The V call is TRBV4-3, the J call TRBJ2-5; maybe TRBD1 (6 bases). This sequence was found in a man under 40 in good health and CMV-seropositive. Sequencing was carried out using PBMCs. The CDR3 is CASSHGAGAKETQYF. CDR3 DNA: TGCGCCAGCAGCCATGGAGCAGGGGCTAAAGAGACCCAGTACTTC.